Each of the 10 T cell receptor beta chains below was sequenced from the same sample in a study of T cells after yellow fever vaccination. TCRdb fed the 5' RACE reads into MiXCR, producing one record per CDR3 protein. The profile shows 200,000 to 300,000 distinct CDR3 sequences, 6.9% of them singletons. Sample: CD4+ T cells sorted from PBMCs, taken 15 days after the yellow fever booster vaccination. The receptors originated from a man aged 30 to 39 who received the YFV17D yellow fever vaccine.

V gene TRBV13 combines with J gene TRBJ2-5; TRBD1 is a possible D gene (6 bases). The germline CDR1 and CDR2 sequences are PRHDT and FYEKMQ (reference sequence). CDR3 length: 13 residues. V lost 7 bases and J lost 8, with 17 bases in between. The CDR3, as DNA: TGTGCCAGCATTCCCGACAGGCCCCGAACCCAGTACTTC. It encodes CASIPDRPRTQYF.

At least ten counts were recorded for this clonotype. The chain is built from TRBV20-1 and TRBJ1-1; no reliable D call. The V end lost 1 base, the J end lost 4 bases, and 7 bases lay between the germline ends. CDR3 length: 12 amino acids. CDR1 DFQATT and CDR2 SNEGSKA come from the germline V gene (reference sequence). DNA of the CDR3: TGCAGTGCTAGAGTACAGTTCACTGAAGCTTTCTTT. It encodes CSARVQFTEAFF.

Ten or more counts support this clonotype. V is TRBV28 and J is TRBJ2-5; no definite D call. The CDR3 length is 15 residues. Germline CDR1 reads MDHEN; CDR2 reads SYDVKM. V lost 3 bases, J lost 5 bases, and 16 bases lay in between. In DNA, the CDR3 is TGTGCCAGCAGTTTTCTCGACGGAATAGGGGAGACCCAGTACTTC. Translating it yields CASSFLDGIGETQYF.

The sample holds a few counts of this clonotype. The chain couples TRBV4-2 to TRBJ2-7, with D possibly being TRBD2 (5 bases). V lost 3 bases and J 6 bases, leaving 9 bases between the germline ends. Germline V gives CDR1 LGHNA, CDR2 YNFKEQ. The CDR3 totals 12 residues. The CDR3 sequence: CASSQAGGEQYF. The CDR3 nucleotides read TGTGCCAGCAGCCAGGCGGGCGGCGAGCAGTACTTC.

This clonotype was detected only a few times. The V call is TRBV7-9, the J call TRBJ1-6; D not certain. V gave up 1 base and J gave up 5 bases, with 9 bases separating them. This CDR3 has 15 residues. Germline CDR1 is SEHNR and CDR2 is FQNEAQ (reference sequence). CDR3 coding DNA: TGTGCCAGCAGCTTAGGGGCGTCAGATAATTCACCCCTCCACTTT. It is translated as CASSLGASDNSPLHF.

V and J are TRBV29-1 and TRBJ1-1; a possible D gene is TRBD1 (6 bases). The CDR3 totals 13 residues. CDR1 is SQVTM, CDR2 ANQGSEA, per germline. Trimming pared 6 bases from V and 5 bases from J, leaving 16 bases between. In nucleotides, the CDR3 is TGCAGCGTAGGGTATGGGGGCTCGACTGAAGCTTTCTTT. Encoded protein: CSVGYGGSTEAFF.

This clonotype was seen repeatedly, ten times or more. The chain employs TRBV5-6 and TRBJ2-1; D may be TRBD2 (6 bases). CDR3 size: 13 residues. Per germline, CDR1 SGHDT and CDR2 YYEEEE. Between the trimmed V and J ends, which lost 6 bases and 3 bases, there was a span of 10 bases. The CDR3 reads CASTPGLYNEQFF. CDR3 sequence (DNA): TGTGCCAGCACCCCGGGACTCTACAATGAGCAGTTCTTC.

V is TRBV20-1 and J is TRBJ2-3, with 10 bases identical to TRBD1. The germline V gene has CDR1 DFQATT and CDR2 SNEGSKA (reference sequence). This CDR3 has 13 amino acids. This chain's CDR3 is CSSSGDRGASQYF. Here the CDR3 DNA reads TGCTCTTCATCAGGGGACAGGGGCGCATCGCAGTATTTT.

At least ten counts were recorded for this clonotype. V and J are TRBV7-2 and TRBJ2-2; no clear D. Germline CDR1 SGHTA, CDR2 FQGNSA. Trimming removed 3 bases from V and 3 bases from J, with 5 bases in between. CDR3 size: 13 residues. The CDR3 coding sequence is TGTGCCAGCAGCTTCCAGTACACCGGGGAGCTGTTTTTT. Translation: CASSFQYTGELFF.

V is TRBV5-1 and J is TRBJ2-5; tentatively, D is TRBD1 or TRBD2 (5 bases each). The V end was cut by 4 bases, the J end by 1 base, with 11 bases between. Germline loops: CDR1 SGHRS, CDR2 YFSETQ. The CDR3 sequence is 14 residues long. The CDR3 sequence is CASSGRQIQETQYF. The DNA of the CDR3 is TGCGCCAGCAGCGGGAGACAGATCCAAGAGACCCAGTACTTC.